This TCR beta chain derives from a study of T cell responses to AZD1222 COVID-19 vaccine. Profiled with immunoSEQ multiplex PCR; TCRdb holds only in-frame clones, not every one. The data contain some 130,000 clones, 84% of them seen just once; the ten biggest clones take up over 3.5%. The V gene end was trimmed by 3 bases and the J gene end by 3 bases; junction bases not matched to a gene: 9. Looked up from germline, CDR1 is DFQATT and CDR2 is SNEGSKA (reference sequence). The CDR3 contains 15 residues. The sample here was peripheral blood, taken on day 0 of AZD1222 vaccination. The TCR was taken from an adult in good health. This chain uses TRBV20-1 with TRBJ1-1; 8 bases map to TRBD1. Written as DNA, the CDR3 is TGCAGTGCTAGTAGACAGGGGCGCGGGGACACTGAAGCTTTCTTT. Its translation: CSASRQGRGDTEAFF.